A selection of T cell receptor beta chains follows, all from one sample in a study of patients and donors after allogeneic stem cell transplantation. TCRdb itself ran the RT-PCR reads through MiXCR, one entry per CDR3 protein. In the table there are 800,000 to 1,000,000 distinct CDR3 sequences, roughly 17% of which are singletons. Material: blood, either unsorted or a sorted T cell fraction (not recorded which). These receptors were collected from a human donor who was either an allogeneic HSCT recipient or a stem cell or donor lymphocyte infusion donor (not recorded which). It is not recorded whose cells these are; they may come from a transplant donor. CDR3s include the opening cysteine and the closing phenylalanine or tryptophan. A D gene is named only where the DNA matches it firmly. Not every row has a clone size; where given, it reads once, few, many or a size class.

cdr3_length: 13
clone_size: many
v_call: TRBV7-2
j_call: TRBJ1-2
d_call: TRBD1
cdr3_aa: CASSLVTGYGYTF
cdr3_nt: TGCGCCAGCAGCTTGGTGACAGGGTATGGCTACACCTTC

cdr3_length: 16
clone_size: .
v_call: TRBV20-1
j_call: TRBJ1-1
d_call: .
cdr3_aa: CSEGRGTGRPNTEAFF
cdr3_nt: TGCAGTGAGGGCCGGGGCACCGGGCGACCGAACACTGAAGCTTTCTTT

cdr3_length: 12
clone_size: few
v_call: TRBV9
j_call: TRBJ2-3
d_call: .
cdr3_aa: CASSVAPGTQYF
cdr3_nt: TGTGCCAGCAGCGTAGCTCCGGGAACGCAGTATTTT

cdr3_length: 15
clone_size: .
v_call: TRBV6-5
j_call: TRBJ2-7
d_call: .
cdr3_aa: CASSSRRSNSYEQYF
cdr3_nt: TGTGCCAGCAGTTCCCGCCGGAGTAACTCCTACGAGCAGTACTTC

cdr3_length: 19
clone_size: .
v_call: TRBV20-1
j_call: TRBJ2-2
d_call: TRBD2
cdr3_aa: CSARVPLAGAPKDTGELFF
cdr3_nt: TGCAGTGCTAGAGTACCTCTAGCGGGGGCGCCTAAAGACACCGGGGAGCTGTTTTTT

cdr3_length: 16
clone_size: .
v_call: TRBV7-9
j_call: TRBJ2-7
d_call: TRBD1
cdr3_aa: CASSLGYGQERYEQYF
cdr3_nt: TGTGCCAGCAGCTTAGGCTACGGACAGGAGAGATACGAGCAGTACTTC

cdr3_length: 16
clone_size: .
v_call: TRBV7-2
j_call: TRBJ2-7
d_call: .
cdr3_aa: CASSYRGPLTGYEQYF
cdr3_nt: TGTGCCAGCAGCTACCGAGGCCCTTTAACAGGTTACGAGCAGTACTTC

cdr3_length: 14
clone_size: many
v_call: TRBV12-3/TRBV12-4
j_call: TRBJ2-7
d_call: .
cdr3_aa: CASSLGTGTHEQYF
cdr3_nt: TGTGCCAGCAGTCTGGGGACTGGAACCCACGAGCAGTACTTC

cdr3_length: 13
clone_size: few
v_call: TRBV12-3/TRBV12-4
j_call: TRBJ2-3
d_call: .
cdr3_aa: CASGTGGADTQYF
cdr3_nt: TGTGCCAGCGGCACGGGGGGCGCAGATACGCAGTATTTT

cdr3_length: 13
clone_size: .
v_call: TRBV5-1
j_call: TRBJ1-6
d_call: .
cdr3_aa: CASSLASSTPLHF
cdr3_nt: TGCGCCAGCAGCTTGGCCTCGTCGACACCCCTCCACTTT

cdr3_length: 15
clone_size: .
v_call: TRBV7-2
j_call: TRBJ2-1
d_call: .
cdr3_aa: CASSRGTWTNNEQFF
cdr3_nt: TGTGCCAGCAGCCGTGGGACATGGACGAACAATGAGCAGTTCTTC

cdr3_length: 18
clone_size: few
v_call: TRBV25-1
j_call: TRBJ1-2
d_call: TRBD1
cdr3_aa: CASSGRPGTGIKSYGYTF
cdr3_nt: TGTGCCAGCAGTGGACGTCCCGGGACAGGGATCAAAAGCTATGGCTACACCTTC

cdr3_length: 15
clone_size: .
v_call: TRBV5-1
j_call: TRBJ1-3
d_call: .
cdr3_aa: CASSLTGHSGNTIYF
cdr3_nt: TGCGCCAGCAGCTTGACGGGCCACTCTGGAAACACCATATATTTT

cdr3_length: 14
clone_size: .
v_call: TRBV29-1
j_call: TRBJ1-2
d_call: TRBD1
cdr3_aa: CSVITGGTVYGYTF
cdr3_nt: TGCAGCGTTATAACAGGGGGGACTGTCTATGGCTACACCTTC

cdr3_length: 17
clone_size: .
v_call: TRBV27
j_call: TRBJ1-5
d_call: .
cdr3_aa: CASRLRPPDDSNQPQHF
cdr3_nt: TGTGCCAGCAGACTGAGACCCCCTGACGATAGCAATCAGCCCCAGCATTTT

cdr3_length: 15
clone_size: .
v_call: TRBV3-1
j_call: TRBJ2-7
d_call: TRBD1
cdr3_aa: CASSQDRNRGYEQYF
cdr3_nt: TGTGCCAGCAGCCAAGATAGGAACAGGGGCTACGAGCAGTACTTC

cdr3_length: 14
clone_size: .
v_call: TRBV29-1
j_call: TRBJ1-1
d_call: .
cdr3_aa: CSVARTDLNTEAFF
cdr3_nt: TGCAGCGTTGCGAGGACAGACCTGAACACTGAAGCTTTCTTT

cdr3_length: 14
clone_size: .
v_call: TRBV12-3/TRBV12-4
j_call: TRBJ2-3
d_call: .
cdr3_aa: CASNLRGTTDTQYF
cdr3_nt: TGTGCCAGCAACCTTAGAGGGACCACAGATACGCAGTATTTT

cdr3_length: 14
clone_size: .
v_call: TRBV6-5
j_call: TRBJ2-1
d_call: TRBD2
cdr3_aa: CASSWGLAGSEQFF
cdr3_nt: TGTGCCAGCAGTTGGGGACTAGCGGGATCTGAGCAGTTCTTC

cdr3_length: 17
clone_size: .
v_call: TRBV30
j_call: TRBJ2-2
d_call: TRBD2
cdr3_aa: CAWRGRRAGGNTGELFF
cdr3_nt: TGTGCCTGGAGGGGCCGAAGGGCGGGAGGCAACACCGGGGAGCTGTTTTTT

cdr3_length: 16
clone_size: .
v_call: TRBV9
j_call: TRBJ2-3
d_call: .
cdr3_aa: CASSPRAGLGTDTQYF
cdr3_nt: TGTGCCAGCAGCCCCCGGGCGGGGTTGGGCACAGATACGCAGTATTTT

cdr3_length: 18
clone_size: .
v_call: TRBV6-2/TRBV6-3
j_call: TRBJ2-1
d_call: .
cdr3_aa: CATTRIFGFGSSYNEQFF
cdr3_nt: TGTGCCACCACACGCATATTTGGGTTCGGAAGCTCCTACAATGAGCAGTTCTTC

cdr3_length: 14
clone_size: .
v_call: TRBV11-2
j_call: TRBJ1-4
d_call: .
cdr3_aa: CASSSPRGDEKLFF
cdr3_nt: TGTGCCAGCAGCTCCCCCCGGGGAGATGAAAAACTGTTTTTT

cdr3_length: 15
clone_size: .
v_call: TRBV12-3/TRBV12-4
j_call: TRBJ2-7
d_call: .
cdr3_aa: CASSSLGLGSYEQYF
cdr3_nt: TGTGCCAGCAGCTCCTTAGGATTGGGGAGCTACGAGCAGTACTTC

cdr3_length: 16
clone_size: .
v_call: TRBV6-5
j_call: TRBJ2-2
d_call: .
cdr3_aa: CASSYWVGPNTGELFF
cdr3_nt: TGTGCCAGCAGTTACTGGGTGGGACCGAACACCGGGGAGCTGTTTTTT

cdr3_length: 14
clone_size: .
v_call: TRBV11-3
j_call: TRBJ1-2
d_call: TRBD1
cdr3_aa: CASSAARGGYGYTF
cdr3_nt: TGTGCCAGCAGCGCTGCCAGGGGGGGTTATGGCTACACCTTC

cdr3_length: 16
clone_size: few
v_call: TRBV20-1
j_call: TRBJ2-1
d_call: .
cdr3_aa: CSARDPGGQVYNEQFF
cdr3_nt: TGCAGTGCTAGAGATCCCGGGGGGCAGGTCTACAATGAGCAGTTCTTC

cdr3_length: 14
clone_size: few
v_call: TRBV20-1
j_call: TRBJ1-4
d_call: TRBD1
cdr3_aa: CSARAATGNGKLFF
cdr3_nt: TGCAGTGCTAGAGCGGCGACAGGGAATGGAAAACTGTTTTTT

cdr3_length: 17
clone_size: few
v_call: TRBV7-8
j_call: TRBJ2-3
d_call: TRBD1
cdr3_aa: CASSQTRDRGRSDTQYF
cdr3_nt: TGTGCCAGCAGCCAAACGCGGGACAGGGGGCGCTCGGATACGCAGTATTTT

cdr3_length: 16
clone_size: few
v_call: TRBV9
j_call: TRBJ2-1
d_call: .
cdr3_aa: CASSVVPSGILNEQFF
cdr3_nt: TGTGCCAGCAGCGTAGTTCCGTCCGGGATTCTCAATGAGCAGTTCTTC

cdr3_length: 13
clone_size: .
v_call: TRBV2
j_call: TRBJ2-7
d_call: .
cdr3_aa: CASSLGPFLVQYF
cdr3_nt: TGTGCCAGCAGTCTCGGCCCCTTCCTGGTGCAGTACTTC

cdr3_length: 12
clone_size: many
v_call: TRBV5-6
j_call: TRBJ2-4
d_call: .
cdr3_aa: CASSLNPNIQYF
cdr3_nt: TGTGCCAGCAGCCTCAACCCAAACATTCAGTACTTC

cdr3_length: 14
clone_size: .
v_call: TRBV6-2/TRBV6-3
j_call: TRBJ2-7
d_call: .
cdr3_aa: CASSYGGRVAEQYF
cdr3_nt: TGTGCCAGCAGTTACGGGGGCAGGGTTGCCGAGCAGTACTTC

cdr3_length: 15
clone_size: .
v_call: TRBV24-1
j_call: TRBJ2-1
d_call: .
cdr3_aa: CATSDFRDPYNEQFF
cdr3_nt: TGTGCCACCAGTGATTTTCGAGACCCCTACAATGAGCAGTTCTTC

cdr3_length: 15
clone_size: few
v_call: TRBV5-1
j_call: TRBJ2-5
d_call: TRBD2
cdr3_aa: CASSLGLAEQETQYF
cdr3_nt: TGCGCCAGCAGCTTGGGACTAGCGGAACAAGAGACCCAGTACTTC

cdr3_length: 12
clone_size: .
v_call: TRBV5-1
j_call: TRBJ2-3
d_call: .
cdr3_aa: CASQGPSDTQYF
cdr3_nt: TGCGCCAGTCAAGGGCCGTCAGATACGCAGTATTTT

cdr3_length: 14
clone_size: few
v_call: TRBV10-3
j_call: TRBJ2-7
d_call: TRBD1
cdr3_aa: CAIRGTGSPYEQYF
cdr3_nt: TGTGCCATCAGGGGGACAGGGTCCCCCTACGAGCAGTACTTC

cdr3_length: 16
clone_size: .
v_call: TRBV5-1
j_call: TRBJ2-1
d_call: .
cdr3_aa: CASSSMVGKRVDEQFF
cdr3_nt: TGCGCCAGCAGCTCGATGGTAGGGAAAAGGGTCGATGAGCAGTTCTTC

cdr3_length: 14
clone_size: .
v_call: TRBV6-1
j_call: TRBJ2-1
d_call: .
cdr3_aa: CATGRGQSYNEQFF
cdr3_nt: TGTGCCACTGGGCGAGGCCAATCCTACAATGAGCAGTTCTTC

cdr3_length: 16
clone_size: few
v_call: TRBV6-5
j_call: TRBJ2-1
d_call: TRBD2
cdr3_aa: CASSYSSGGRYNEQFF
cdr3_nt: TGTGCCAGCAGTTACTCGTCGGGAGGGCGCTACAATGAGCAGTTCTTC

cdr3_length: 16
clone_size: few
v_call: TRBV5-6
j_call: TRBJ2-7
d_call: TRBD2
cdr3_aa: CASSWRTSGRGYEQYF
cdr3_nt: TGTGCCAGCAGCTGGAGGACTAGCGGGAGAGGTTACGAGCAGTACTTC

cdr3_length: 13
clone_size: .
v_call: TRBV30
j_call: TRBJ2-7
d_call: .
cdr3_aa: CAWSFASGDEQYF
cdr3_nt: TGTGCCTGGAGTTTTGCGAGTGGGGACGAGCAGTACTTC

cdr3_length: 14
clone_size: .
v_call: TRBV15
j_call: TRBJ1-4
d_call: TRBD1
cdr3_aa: CATSRGQGGEKLFF
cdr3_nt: TGTGCCACCAGCAGAGGACAGGGTGGTGAAAAACTGTTTTTT

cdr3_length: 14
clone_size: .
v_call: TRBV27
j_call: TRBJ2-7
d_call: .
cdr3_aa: CASSGRFSSYEQYF
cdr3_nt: TGTGCCAGTTCGGGGAGGTTCAGTAGCTACGAGCAGTACTTC

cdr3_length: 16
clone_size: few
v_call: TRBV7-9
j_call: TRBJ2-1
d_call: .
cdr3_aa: CASSPRTGVTYNEQFF
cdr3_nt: TGTGCCAGCAGCCCACGTACCGGAGTAACCTACAATGAGCAGTTCTTC

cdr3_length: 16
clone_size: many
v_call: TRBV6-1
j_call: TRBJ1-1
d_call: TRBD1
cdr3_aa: CASRTGTGRGGTEAFF
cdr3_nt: TGTGCCAGCAGAACCGGGACAGGGAGAGGTGGCACTGAAGCTTTCTTT

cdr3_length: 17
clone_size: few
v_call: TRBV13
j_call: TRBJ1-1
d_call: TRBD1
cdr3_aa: CASSSETGTGPGTEAFF
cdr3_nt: TGTGCCAGCAGCTCAGAAACCGGGACAGGGCCGGGCACTGAAGCTTTCTTT

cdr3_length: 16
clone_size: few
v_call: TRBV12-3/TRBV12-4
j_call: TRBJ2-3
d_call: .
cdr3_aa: CASSPRAGSGTDTQYF
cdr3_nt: TGTGCCAGCAGCCCCCGGGCAGGGAGTGGCACAGATACGCAGTATTTT

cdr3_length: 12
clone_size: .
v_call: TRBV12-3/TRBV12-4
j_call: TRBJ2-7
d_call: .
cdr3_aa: CASSLTRDEQYF
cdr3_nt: TGTGCCAGCAGTCTCACAAGGGACGAGCAGTACTTC

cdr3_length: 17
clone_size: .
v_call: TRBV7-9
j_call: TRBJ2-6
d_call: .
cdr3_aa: CASSAWEGNVGANVLTF
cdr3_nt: TGTGCCAGCAGCGCCTGGGAAGGGAACGTTGGGGCCAACGTCCTGACTTTC